Here is one T cell receptor beta chain with its context. This specimen belongs to a study of T cell repertoires in cytomegalovirus infection. One entry per CDR3 protein, called by TCRdb with MiXCR from the reads. The sample contains about 600,000 distinct CDR3 sequences, about 24% of which appear only once. The V end lost 5 bases, the J end lost 4 bases, and 12 bases lay between the germline ends. The CDR3 covers 13 residues. Germline CDR1 reads MNHEY; CDR2 reads SVGEGT. The chain combines TRBV6-2 or TRBV6-3 with TRBJ2-7; D is undetermined. The sequenced material came from CD8+ T cells from PBMCs. The clonotype comes from a human donor in good health (CMV status not recorded). Some clones in this sample may be carry-over from other donors' samples. CDR3: CASSLGSPYEQYV. CDR3 DNA: TGTGCCAGCAGTCTGGGTTCTCCTTACGAGCAGTACGTC.